This T cell receptor beta chain was documented in a study of T cells in localized non-small cell lung cancer. Produced via immunoSEQ multiplex PCR; TCRdb's table is partial and in-frame only. The top ten hold 15% to 20% of the sample, which has some 50,000 clones, more than 75% seen once. The V and J ends lost 3 bases and 6 bases, in that order; junction bases with no gene match: 6. This CDR3 region has 15 residues. Germline V lookup: CDR1 MNHNS, CDR2 SASEGT. Study findings and constraints: The study linked higher blood T cell density to longer overall survival. There was higher T cell clonality in uninvolved adjacent lung than in tumor, and it was highest there. In adjacent lung, a median roughly 58 of the top 100 tumor clones were found.

Concerning this clone itself: Antigen unknown.

This specimen consisted of PBMCs, obtained before any cancer treatment. This TCR came from a female donor with stage II lung adenocarcinoma. The chain joins TRBV6-1 to TRBJ2-3, with 10 bases matching TRBD2. CDR3 nucleotides: TGTGCCAGCAGTGAGAGCGGGGGGGGAATCGATACGCAGTATTTT. It codes for CASSESGGGIDTQYF.